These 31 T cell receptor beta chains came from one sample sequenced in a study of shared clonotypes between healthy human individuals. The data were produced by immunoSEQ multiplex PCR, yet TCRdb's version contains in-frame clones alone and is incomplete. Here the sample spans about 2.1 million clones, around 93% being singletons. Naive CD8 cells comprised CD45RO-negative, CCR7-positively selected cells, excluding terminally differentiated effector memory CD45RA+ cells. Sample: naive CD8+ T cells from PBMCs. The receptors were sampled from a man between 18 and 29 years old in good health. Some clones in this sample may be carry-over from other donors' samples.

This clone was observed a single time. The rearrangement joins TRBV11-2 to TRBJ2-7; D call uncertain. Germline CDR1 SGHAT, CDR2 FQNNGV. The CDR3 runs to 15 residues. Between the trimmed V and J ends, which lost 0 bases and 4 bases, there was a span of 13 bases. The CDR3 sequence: CASSLETELLYEQYF. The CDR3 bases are TGTGCCAGCAGCTTAGAAACCGAACTCCTATACGAGCAGTACTTC.

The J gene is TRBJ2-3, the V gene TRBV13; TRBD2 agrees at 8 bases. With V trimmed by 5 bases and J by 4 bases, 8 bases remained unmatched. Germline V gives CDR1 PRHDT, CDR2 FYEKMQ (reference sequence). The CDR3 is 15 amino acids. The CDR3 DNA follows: TGTGCCAGCAGCCGCACTGCGGGAGGTGCAGATACGCAGTATTTT. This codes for CASSRTAGGADTQYF.

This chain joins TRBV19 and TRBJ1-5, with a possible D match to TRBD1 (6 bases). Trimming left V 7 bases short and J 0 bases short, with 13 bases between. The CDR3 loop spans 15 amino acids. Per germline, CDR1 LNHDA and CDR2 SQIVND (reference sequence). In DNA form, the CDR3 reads TGTGCCAGTAACCGACAGGTTTATAGCAATCAGCCCCAGCATTTT. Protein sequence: CASNRQVYSNQPQHF.

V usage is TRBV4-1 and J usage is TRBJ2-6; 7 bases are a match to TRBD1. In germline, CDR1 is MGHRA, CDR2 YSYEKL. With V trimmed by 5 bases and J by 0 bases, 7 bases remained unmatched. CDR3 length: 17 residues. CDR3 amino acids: CASSEWTGYSGANVLTF. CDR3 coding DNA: TGCGCCAGCAGCGAGTGGACAGGCTACTCTGGGGCCAACGTCCTGACTTTC.

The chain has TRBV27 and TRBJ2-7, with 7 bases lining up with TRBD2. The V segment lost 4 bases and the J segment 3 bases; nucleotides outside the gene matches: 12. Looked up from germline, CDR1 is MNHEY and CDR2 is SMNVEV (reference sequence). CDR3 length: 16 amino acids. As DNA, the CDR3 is TGTGCCAGCAGTTACCAACCGAGCGGGATCATCTACGAGCAGTACTTC. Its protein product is CASSYQPSGIIYEQYF.

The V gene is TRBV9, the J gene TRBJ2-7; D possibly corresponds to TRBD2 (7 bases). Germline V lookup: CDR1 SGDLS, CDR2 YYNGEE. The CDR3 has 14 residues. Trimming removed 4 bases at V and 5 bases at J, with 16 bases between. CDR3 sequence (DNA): TGTGCCAGCAGCCCCAGAGGGAGGGGGAACGAGCAGTACTTC. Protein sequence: CASSPRGRGNEQYF.

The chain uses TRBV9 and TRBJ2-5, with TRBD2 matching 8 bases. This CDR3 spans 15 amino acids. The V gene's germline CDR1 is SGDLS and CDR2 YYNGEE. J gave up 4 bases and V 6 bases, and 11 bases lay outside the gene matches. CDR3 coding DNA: TGTGCCAGCAACCTGGCAGCGGGAGCTGGAGAGACCCAGTACTTC. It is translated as CASNLAAGAGETQYF. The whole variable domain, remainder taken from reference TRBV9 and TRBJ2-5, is DSGVTQTPKHLITATGQRVTLRCSPRSGDLSVYWYQQSLDQGLQFLIQYYNGEERAKGNILERFSAQQFPDLHSELNLSSLELGDSALYFCASNLAAGAGETQYFGPGTRLLVL.

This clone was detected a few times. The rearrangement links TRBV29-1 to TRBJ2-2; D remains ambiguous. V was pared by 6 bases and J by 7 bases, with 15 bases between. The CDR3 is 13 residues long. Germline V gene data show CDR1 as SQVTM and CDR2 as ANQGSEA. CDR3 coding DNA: TGCAGCGTGTTGGCTAGGGATGGCGGGGAGCTGTTTTTT. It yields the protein CSVLARDGGELFF.

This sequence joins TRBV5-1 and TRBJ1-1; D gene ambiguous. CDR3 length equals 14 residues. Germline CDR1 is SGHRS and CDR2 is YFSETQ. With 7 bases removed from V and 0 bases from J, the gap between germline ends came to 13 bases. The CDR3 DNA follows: TGCGCCAGCGCGGGTGACCTCATGAACACTGAAGCTTTCTTT. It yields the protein CASAGDLMNTEAFF.

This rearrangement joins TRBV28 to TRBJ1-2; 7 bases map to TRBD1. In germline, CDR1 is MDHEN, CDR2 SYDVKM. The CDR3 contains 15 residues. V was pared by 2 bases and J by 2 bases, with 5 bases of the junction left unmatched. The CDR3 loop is CASSLRGQENYGYTF. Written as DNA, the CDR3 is TGTGCCAGCAGTTTACGCGGACAGGAAAACTATGGCTACACCTTC.

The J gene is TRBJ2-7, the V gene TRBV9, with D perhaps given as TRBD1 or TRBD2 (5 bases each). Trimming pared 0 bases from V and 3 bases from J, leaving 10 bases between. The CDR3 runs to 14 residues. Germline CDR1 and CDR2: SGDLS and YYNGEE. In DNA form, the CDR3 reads TGTGCCAGCAGCGTAGGGGACGTTAACTACGAGCAGTACTTC. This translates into CASSVGDVNYEQYF.

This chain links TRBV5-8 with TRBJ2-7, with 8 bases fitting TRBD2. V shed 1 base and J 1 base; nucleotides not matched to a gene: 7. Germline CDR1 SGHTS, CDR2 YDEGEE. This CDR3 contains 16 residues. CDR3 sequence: CASSLPSSGPSYEQYF. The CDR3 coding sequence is TGTGCCAGCAGCTTGCCATCTAGCGGGCCATCCTACGAGCAGTACTTC. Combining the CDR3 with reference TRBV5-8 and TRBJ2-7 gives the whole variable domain EAGVTQSPTHLIKTRGQQATLRCSPISGHTSVYWYQQALGLGLQFLLWYDEGEERNRGNFPPRFSGRQFPNYSSELNVNALELEDSALYLCASSLPSSGPSYEQYFGPGTRLTVT.

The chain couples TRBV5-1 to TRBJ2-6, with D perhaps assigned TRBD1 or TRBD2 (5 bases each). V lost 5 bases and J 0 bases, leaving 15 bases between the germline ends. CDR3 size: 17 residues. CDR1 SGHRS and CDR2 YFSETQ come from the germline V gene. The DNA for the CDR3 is TGCGCCAGCAGTGGTCAGGCAGGGAGCTCTGGGGCCAACGTCCTGACTTTC. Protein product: CASSGQAGSSGANVLTF.

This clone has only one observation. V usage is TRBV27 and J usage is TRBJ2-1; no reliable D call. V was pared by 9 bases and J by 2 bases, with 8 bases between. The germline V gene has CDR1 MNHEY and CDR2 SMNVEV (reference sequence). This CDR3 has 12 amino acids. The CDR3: CASLGPYNEQFF. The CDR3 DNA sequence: TGTGCCAGTCTAGGACCCTACAATGAGCAGTTCTTC.

CDR3 DNA: TGTGCCAGCAGCTCGGACAGGGACGAGCAGTACTTC. Amino acid sequence: CASSSDRDEQYF. The chain carries TRBV5-6 and TRBJ2-7, with 8 positions matching TRBD1. The CDR3 totals 12 residues. The germline gives CDR1 SGHDT, CDR2 YYEEEE. V lost 3 bases and J lost 5; bases outside the gene matches: 1. The full variable domain, completed using reference TRBV5-6 and TRBJ2-7, is DAGVTQSPTHLIKTRGQQVTLRCSPKSGHDTVSWYQQALGQGPQFIFQYYEEEERQRGNFPDRFSGHQFPNYSSELNVNALLLGDSALYLCASSSDRDEQYFGPGTRLTVT.

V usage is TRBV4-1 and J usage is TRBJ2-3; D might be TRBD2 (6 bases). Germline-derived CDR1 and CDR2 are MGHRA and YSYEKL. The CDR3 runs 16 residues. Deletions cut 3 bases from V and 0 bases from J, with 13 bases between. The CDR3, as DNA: TGCGCCAGCAGCCAGTACCCGGGGACTAGCACAGATACGCAGTATTTT. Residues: CASSQYPGTSTDTQYF.

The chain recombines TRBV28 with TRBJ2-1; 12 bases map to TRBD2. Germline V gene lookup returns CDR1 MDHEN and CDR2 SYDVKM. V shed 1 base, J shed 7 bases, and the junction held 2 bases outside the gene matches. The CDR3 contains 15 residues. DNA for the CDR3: TGTGCCAGCAGTTTATTACTAGCGGGAGGAAATGAGCAGTTCTTC. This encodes CASSLLLAGGNEQFF.

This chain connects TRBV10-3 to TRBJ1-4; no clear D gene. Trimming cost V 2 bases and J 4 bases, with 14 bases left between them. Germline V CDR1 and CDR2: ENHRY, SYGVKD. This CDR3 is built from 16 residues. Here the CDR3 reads CAISEPPDGGNEKLFF. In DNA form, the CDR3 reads TGTGCCATCAGTGAGCCCCCGGACGGTGGTAATGAAAAACTGTTTTTT.

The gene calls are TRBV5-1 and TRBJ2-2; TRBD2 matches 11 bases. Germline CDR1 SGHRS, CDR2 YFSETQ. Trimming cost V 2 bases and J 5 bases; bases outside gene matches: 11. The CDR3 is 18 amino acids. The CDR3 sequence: CASSLATRGLAETGELFF. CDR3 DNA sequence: TGCGCCAGCAGCTTAGCTACCAGGGGACTAGCGGAGACCGGGGAGCTGTTTTTT.

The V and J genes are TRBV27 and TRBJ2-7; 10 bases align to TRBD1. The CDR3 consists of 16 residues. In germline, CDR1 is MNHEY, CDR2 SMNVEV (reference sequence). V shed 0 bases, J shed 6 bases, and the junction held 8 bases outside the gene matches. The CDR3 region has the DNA TGTGCCAGCAGTTTATCGCCCGGGACAGGGGATCCCGAGCAGTACTTC. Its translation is CASSLSPGTGDPEQYF.

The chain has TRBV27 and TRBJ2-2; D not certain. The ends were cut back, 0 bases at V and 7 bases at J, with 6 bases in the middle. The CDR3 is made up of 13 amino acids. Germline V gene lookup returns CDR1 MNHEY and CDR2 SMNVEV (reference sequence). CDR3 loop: CASSLSLNGELFF. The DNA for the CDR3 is TGTGCCAGCAGTTTATCTCTTAACGGGGAGCTGTTTTTT.

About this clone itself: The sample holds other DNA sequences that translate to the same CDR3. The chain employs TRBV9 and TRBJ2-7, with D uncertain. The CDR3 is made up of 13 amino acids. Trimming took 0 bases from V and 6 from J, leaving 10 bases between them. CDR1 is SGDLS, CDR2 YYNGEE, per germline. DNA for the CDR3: TGTGCCAGCAGCGTAGGATCAGTAGGCGAGCAGTACTTC. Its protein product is CASSVGSVGEQYF.

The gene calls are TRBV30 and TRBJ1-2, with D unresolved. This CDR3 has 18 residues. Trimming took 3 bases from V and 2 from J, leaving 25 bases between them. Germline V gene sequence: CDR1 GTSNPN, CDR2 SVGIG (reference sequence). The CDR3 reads CAWRGWRQAASTNYGYTF. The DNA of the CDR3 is TGTGCCTGGAGGGGGTGGCGGCAGGCCGCATCTACAAACTATGGCTACACCTTC.

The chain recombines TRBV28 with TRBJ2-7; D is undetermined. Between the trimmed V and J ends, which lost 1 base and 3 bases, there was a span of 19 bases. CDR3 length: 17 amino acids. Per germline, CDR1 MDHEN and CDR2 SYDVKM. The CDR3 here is CASSLLEVQDLVYEQYF. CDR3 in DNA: TGTGCCAGCAGTTTATTAGAGGTTCAGGATTTGGTCTACGAGCAGTACTTC.

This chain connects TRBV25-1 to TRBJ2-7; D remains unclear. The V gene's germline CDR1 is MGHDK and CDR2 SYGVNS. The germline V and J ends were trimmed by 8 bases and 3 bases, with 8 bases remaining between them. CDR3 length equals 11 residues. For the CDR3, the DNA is TGTGCCAGCGGATCTAACTACGAGCAGTACTTC. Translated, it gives CASGSNYEQYF.

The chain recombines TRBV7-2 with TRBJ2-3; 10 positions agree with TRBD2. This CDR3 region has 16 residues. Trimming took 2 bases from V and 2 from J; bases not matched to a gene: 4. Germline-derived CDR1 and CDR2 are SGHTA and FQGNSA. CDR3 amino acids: CASSLRTSGYTDTQYF. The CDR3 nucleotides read TGTGCCAGCAGCTTAAGGACTAGCGGATACACAGATACGCAGTATTTT.

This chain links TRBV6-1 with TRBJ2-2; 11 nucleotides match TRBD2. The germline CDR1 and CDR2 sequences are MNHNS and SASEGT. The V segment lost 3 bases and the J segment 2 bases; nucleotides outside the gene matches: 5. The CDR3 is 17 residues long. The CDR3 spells CASSDTTSGGNTGELFF. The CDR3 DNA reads TGTGCCAGCAGTGACACTACTAGCGGGGGCAACACCGGGGAGCTGTTTTTT.

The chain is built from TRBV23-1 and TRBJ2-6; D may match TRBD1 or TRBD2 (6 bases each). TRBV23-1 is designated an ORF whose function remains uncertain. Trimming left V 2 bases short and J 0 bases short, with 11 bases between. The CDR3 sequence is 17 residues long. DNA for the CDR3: TGCGCCAGCAGTCAAGGGGGGCGGTCCTCTGGGGCCAACGTCCTGACTTTC. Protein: CASSQGGRSSGANVLTF.

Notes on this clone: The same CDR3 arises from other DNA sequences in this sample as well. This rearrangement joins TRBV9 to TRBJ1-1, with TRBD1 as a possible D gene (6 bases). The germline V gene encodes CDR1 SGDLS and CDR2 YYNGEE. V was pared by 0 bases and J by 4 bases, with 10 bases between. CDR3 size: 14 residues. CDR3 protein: CASSVGLGATEAFF. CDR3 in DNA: TGTGCCAGCAGCGTAGGGCTGGGGGCCACTGAAGCTTTCTTT.

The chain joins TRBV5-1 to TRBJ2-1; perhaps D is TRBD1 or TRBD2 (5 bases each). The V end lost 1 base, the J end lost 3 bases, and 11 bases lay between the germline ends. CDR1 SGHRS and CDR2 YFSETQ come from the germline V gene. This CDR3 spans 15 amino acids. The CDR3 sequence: CASSLQADNYNEQFF. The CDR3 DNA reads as TGCGCCAGCAGCTTGCAAGCGGACAACTACAATGAGCAGTTCTTC. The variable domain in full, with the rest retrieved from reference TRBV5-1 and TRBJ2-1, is KAGVTQTPRYLIKTRGQQVTLSCSPISGHRSVSWYQQTPGQGLQFLFEYFSETQRNKGNFPGRFSGRQFSNSRSEMNVSTLELGDSALYLCASSLQADNYNEQFFGPGTRLTVL.

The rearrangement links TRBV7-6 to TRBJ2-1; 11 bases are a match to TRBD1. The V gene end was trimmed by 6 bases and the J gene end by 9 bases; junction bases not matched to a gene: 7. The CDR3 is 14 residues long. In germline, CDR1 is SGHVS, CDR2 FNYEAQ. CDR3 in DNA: TGTGCCAGCAGTTCAAGGACAGGGGGCAGTGAGCAGTTCTTC. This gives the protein CASSSRTGGSEQFF.